This TCR beta chain stems from a study of CD8+ T cells in alopecia areata. Study-wide background: Treated patients were given 5 to 10 mg oral tofacitinib twice daily. General study findings and limits: Possibly because of HLA-related factors, TCR sharing was less clear across patients than in mice. Lesional scalp displayed greater clonality than normal scalp, most notably in alopecia totalis/universalis.

Documented treatment: oral pan-JAK inhibitor, 5-10 mg twice daily. This clone was found a few times. Its specificity is not known. cDNA serving as the sequencing template came from extracted, reverse transcribed RNA. Only in-frame clones appear in the TCRdb table, and some are missing; sequencing was by immunoSEQ multiplex PCR. The table lists 120,000 or so clones, around 63% of them singletons. Trimming stripped 8 bases from V and 1 base from J, with 17 bases between. CDR1 is SGHVS and CDR2 is FNYEAQ in the germline V gene. The CDR3 covers 16 residues. The source was CD4+ T cells sorted from blood, collected at week 4, from a patient treated with tofacitinib. The rearrangement uses TRBV7-6 and TRBJ2-2; D gene ambiguous. The sequence derives from a human donor with alopecia areata. The CDR3 bases are TGTGCCAGCGGACCCGCATCTGTGGGGAACACCGGGGAGCTGTTTTTT. Protein: CASGPASVGNTGELFF. The complete variable domain, with remaining parts taken from reference TRBV7-6 and TRBJ2-2, reads GAGVSQSPRYKVTKRGQDVALRCDPISGHVSLYWYRQALGQGPEFLTYFNYEAQQDKSGLPNDRFSAERPEGSISTLTIQRTEQRDSAMYRCASGPASVGNTGELFFGEGSRLTVL.